Sequencing of this TCR beta chain was carried out in a study of early T cells in non-severe SARS-CoV-2 infection. The study's findings and limits: Database matching using VDJdb favored anti-spike CD8 responses, with private and CD4 specificities left missing.

Individually, cDNA molecules had unique molecular identifiers attached to them. TCRdb reprocessed the 5' RACE reads via MiXCR and lists one record per CDR3 protein. The sample yields approximately 34,000 distinct CDR3 sequences, 7.9% seen once. Germline CDR1 and CDR2: MNHNY and SVGAGI (reference sequence). There are 19 residues in the CDR3. V lost 6 bases, J lost 5 bases, and 30 bases lay in between. About this clonotype: Its target is unknown.

The sequence came from an adult who was a healthcare worker with PCR-confirmed SARS-CoV-2 infection or an uninfected control (not recorded which). Sequenced material: whole blood, taken at baseline. The V and J genes are TRBV6-6 and TRBJ2-3; D is possibly TRBD1 (5 bases). The CDR3 protein is CASSPGAWGPKQRLDTQYF. The CDR3 coding sequence is TGTGCCAGCAGCCCTGGGGCGTGGGGTCCTAAACAACGGTTAGATACGCAGTATTTT.